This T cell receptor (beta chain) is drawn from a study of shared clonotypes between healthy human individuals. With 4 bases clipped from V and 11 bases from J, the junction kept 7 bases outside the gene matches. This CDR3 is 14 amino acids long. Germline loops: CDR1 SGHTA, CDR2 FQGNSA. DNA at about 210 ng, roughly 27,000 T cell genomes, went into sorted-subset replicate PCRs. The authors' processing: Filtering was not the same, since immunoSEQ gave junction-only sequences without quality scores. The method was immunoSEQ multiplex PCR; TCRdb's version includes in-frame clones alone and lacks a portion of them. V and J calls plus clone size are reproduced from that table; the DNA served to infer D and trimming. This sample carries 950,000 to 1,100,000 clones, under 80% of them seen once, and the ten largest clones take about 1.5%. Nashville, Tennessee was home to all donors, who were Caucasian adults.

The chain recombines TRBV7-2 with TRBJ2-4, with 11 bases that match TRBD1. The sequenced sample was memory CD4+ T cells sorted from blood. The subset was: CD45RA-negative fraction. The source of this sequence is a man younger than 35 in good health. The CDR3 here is CASSSGTGGFFQYF. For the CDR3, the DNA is TGTGCCAGCAGCTCCGGGACAGGGGGATTCTTTCAGTACTTC.